Below are 16 T cell receptor beta chains sequenced from a single sample in a study of T cells after yellow fever vaccination. Via MiXCR, TCRdb re-called the 5' RACE reads, giving one row per CDR3 protein. This table has under 700,000 distinct CDR3 sequences, less than 20% appearing once. The sequences come from PBMCs, collected 5 days after the first yellow fever vaccination. The source of these receptors is a man aged 18 to 30 who received the YFV17D yellow fever vaccine.

This clonotype was detected many times. The chain uses TRBV7-6 and TRBJ2-2; D uncertain. From germline, CDR1 is SGHVS and CDR2 FNYEAQ. Deletions cut 0 bases from V and 2 bases from J, with 7 bases between. The CDR3 extends over 15 amino acids. The CDR3 DNA is TGTGCCAGCAGCTTAGCGTCGGGTAACACCGGGGAGCTGTTTTTT. This codes for CASSLASGNTGELFF. The whole variable domain, filled in from reference TRBV7-6 and TRBJ2-2, reads GAGVSQSPRYKVTKRGQDVALRCDPISGHVSLYWYRQALGQGPEFLTYFNYEAQQDKSGLPNDRFSAERPEGSISTLTIQRTEQRDSAMYRCASSLASGNTGELFFGEGSRLTVL.

This clonotype was recorded a few times. The chain recombines TRBV28 with TRBJ2-2; D may be TRBD1 (6 bases). The CDR3 runs 14 residues. V lost 6 bases and J 1 base, leaving 9 bases between the germline ends. Germline CDR1 and CDR2: MDHEN and SYDVKM. The CDR3 bases are TGTGCCAGCAGAGAAGGGGGGAACACCGGGGAGCTGTTTTTT. Encoded protein: CASREGGNTGELFF. Variable domain in full (rest from reference TRBV28 and TRBJ2-2): DVKVTQSSRYLVKRTGEKVFLECVQDMDHENMFWYRQDPGLGLRLIYFSYDVKMKEKGDIPEGYSVSREKKERFSLILESASTNQTSMYLCASREGGNTGELFFGEGSRLTVL.

This clonotype occurred a few times. J is TRBJ2-3 and V is TRBV12-3 or TRBV12-4; 7 nucleotides match TRBD1. This CDR3 region has 18 residues. In nucleotides, the CDR3 is TGTACCATCAGACAGGAAGAGGTCGGGACAGCTAGCACAGATACGCAGTATTTT. Protein product: CTIRQEEVGTASTDTQYF.

This clonotype was detected many times. The CDR3 spells CSARTTQETQYF. In DNA form, the CDR3 reads TGCAGTGCTAGGACTACTCAAGAGACCCAGTACTTC. The chain employs TRBV20-1 and TRBJ2-5, with D tentatively TRBD2 (5 bases). The CDR3 runs 12 residues. Germline CDR1 reads DFQATT; CDR2 reads SNEGSKA (reference sequence). V was trimmed by 3 bases and J by 2 bases, leaving 7 bases between them.

CDR3 sequence reads: CSARDGLGGSHEQYF. CDR3 DNA: TGCAGTGCTAGAGATGGCCTGGGGGGAAGCCACGAGCAGTACTTC. V is TRBV20-1 and J is TRBJ2-7; perhaps TRBD2 as D (6 bases). The CDR3 contains 15 residues. Trimming took off 0 bases at V and 5 bases at J, with 17 bases between the two ends. Germline assignment: CDR1 DFQATT and CDR2 SNEGSKA (reference sequence).

A note on this clonotype: Since a much larger clone is just one base distant, this may be a read error. V usage is TRBV5-6 and J usage is TRBJ2-7, with 14 bases fitting TRBD2. The CDR3 has 15 amino acids. The J segment lost 2 bases and the V segment lost 4 bases, leaving 2 bases of the junction unmatched. The germline V gene has CDR1 SGHDT and CDR2 YYEEEE. The CDR3 is CASSRLAGGTYEQYV. The CDR3, as DNA: TGTGCCAGCAGCCGACTAGCGGGGGGGACCTACGAGCAGTACGTC.

This clonotype occurred a few times. The chain combines TRBV5-4 with TRBJ2-5; D is unclear. Trimming took 10 bases from V and 4 from J, leaving 14 bases between them. CDR3 length: 12 amino acids. Germline-derived CDR1 and CDR2 are SGHNT and YYREEE (reference sequence). The CDR3 nucleotides are TGTGCCTCTGGGCCCGGTTCAGAGACCCAGTACTTC. Protein sequence: CASGPGSETQYF.

The chain is built from TRBV4-1 and TRBJ1-6; maybe TRBD1 (5 bases). This CDR3 comprises 17 residues. Between the trimmed V and J ends, which lost 1 base and 3 bases, there was a span of 13 bases. Germline-derived CDR1 and CDR2 are MGHRA and YSYEKL. CDR3 coding DNA: TGCGCCAGCAGCCAAGGCAGGGCAGAGGACTATAATTCACCCCTCCACTTT. It codes for CASSQGRAEDYNSPLHF.

This CDR3 is CASPPLQGSFAYGYTF. The CDR3 DNA follows: TGTGCCAGCCCCCCATTACAGGGTAGCTTTGCGTATGGCTACACCTTC. The chain links TRBV28 to TRBJ1-2; D is perhaps TRBD1 (6 bases). V lost 8 bases, J lost 5 bases, and 24 bases lay in between. The germline V gene has CDR1 MDHEN and CDR2 SYDVKM. The CDR3 has 16 residues.

This chain links TRBV27 with TRBJ2-3; D call uncertain. Germline CDR1 reads MNHEY; CDR2 reads SMNVEV (reference sequence). The V gene lost 5 bases and the J gene lost 2 bases, with 8 bases spanning the gap. This CDR3 comprises 13 residues. The CDR3 bases are TGTGCCAGCAGTCATAGGCCCACAGATACGCAGTATTTT. Its translation: CASSHRPTDTQYF.

V usage is TRBV9 and J usage is TRBJ2-7; D is uncertain. The CDR3 has 16 amino acids. Looked up from germline, CDR1 is SGDLS and CDR2 is YYNGEE. The germline V and J ends were trimmed by 0 bases and 0 bases, with 13 bases remaining between them. The CDR3 DNA reads TGTGCCAGCAGCGTAGCCCCGGGCTTTAGCTCCTACGAGCAGTACGTC. Its protein product is CASSVAPGFSSYEQYV.

The sample holds a few counts of this clonotype. V and J are TRBV4-2 and TRBJ2-3; 13 bases are shared with TRBD2. This CDR3 comprises 18 residues. Germline trimming cut 0 bases from V and 2 bases from J; bases unmatched to any gene: 5. Germline V CDR1 and CDR2: LGHNA, YNFKEQ. Here the CDR3 reads CASSQELAGGLNTDTQYF. As DNA, the CDR3 is TGTGCCAGCAGCCAAGAACTAGCGGGGGGGCTCAACACAGATACGCAGTATTTT.

The chain has TRBV10-3 and TRBJ1-6, with a weak D call TRBD1 (5 bases). Germline-derived CDR1 and CDR2 are ENHRY and SYGVKD. The CDR3 sequence is 16 residues long. With 0 bases removed from V and 9 bases from J, the gap between germline ends came to 15 bases. The CDR3 is CAISESGSGLISPLHF. CDR3 DNA sequence: TGTGCCATCAGTGAGTCAGGTTCAGGGCTGATTTCACCCCTCCACTTT.

This clonotype was found a few times. V gene TRBV20-1 combines with J gene TRBJ2-3, with 9 bases lining up with TRBD2. The CDR3 length is 14 residues. The ends lost 6 bases at V and 4 bases at J; junction bases unmatched: 8. Germline-derived CDR1 and CDR2 are DFQATT and SNEGSKA (reference sequence). DNA for the CDR3: TGCAGTGCGCCCGATAGCGGGGGTTCAGATACGCAGTATTTT. Translation: CSAPDSGGSDTQYF.

The chain uses TRBV18 and TRBJ2-7; D gene uncertain. The V gene lost 3 bases and the J gene lost 3 bases, with 12 bases spanning the gap. The V gene's germline CDR1 is KGHSH and CDR2 LQKENI. The length of the CDR3 is 14 residues. The CDR3 region is CASSPPSQFYEQYF. CDR3 DNA: TGTGCCAGCTCACCTCCGAGTCAGTTCTACGAGCAGTACTTC.

This clonotype has a handful of counts. V is TRBV29-1 and J is TRBJ1-5; D uncertain. The CDR3 runs to 13 residues. The germline V and J ends were trimmed by 1 base and 6 bases, with 10 bases remaining between them. CDR1 and CDR2 (germline): SQVTM, ANQGSEA. In DNA form, the CDR3 reads TGCAGCGTTGAAGCCGCGGACGCTCAGCCCCAGCATTTT. Protein: CSVEAADAQPQHF.